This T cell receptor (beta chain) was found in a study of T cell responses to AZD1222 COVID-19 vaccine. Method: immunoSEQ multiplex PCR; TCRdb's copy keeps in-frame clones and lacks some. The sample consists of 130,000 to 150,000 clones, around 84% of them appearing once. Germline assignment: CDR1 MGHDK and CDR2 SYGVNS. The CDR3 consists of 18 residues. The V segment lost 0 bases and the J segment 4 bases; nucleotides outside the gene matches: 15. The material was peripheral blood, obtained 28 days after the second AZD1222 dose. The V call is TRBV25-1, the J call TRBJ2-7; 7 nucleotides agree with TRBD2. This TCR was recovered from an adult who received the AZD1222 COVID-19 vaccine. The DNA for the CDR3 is TGTGCCAGCAGTGAATATAAAGCTGAGTGGGAGGGAGGATACGAGCAGTACTTC. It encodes CASSEYKAEWEGGYEQYF.